This T cell receptor beta chain originates from a study of blood T cells in healthy people across ages. Study observations and caveats: In these data, TCR beta diversity tracked strongly with naive T cell percentage.

In this sample, this clonotype turned up once. Its antigen is currently unknown. A J-beta primer mix and a sample-barcoded 5' primer were used in a second PCR of roughly 6 to 11 cycles. TCRdb reanalysed the 5' RACE reads using MiXCR and keeps one entry per CDR3 protein. The table records 500,000 to 550,000 distinct CDR3 sequences, under 30% of them present only once. The CDR3 has 17 amino acids. CDR1 is LGHNA, CDR2 YSLEER, per germline. Trimming left V 0 bases short and J 4 bases short, with 18 bases between. These data also featured in a second study, about T cells of mothers and their children.

This TCR was recovered from a boy younger than 18 in good health. Sequenced sample: blood. The chain recombines TRBV4-3 with TRBJ1-2; D possibly corresponds to TRBD1 (6 bases). The CDR3 region is CASSQDLRAGGVYGYTF. DNA of the CDR3: TGCGCCAGCAGCCAAGACCTCAGGGCTGGGGGCGTCTATGGCTACACCTTC.